These 26 T cell receptor beta chains originate from one sample sequenced in a study of cytomegalovirus exposure and HLA in healthy donors. It was with 60 Vbeta and 13 Jbeta primers that the PCR ran. This table comes from immunoSEQ multiplex PCR, and its TCRdb copy is limited to in-frame clones, with some not included. The sample spans roughly 60,000 clones; the ten largest clones claim less than 4.5%. Sequencing was done on a sample of PBMCs. Receptors originate from a young woman in good health and CMV-seronegative.

The chain links TRBV7-9 to TRBJ2-1, with 12 bases that match TRBD2. Germline CDR1 SEHNR, CDR2 FQNEAQ (reference sequence). The length of the CDR3 is 18 residues. J was trimmed by 6 bases and V by 2 bases; bases with no gene match: 11. CDR3 loop: CASSLKFRLAGVGNEQFF. The CDR3 region has the DNA TGTGCCAGCAGCTTAAAGTTTAGACTAGCGGGAGTCGGCAATGAGCAGTTCTTC.

The chain employs TRBV6-4 and TRBJ2-3; TRBD1 agrees at 8 bases. CDR1 MRHNA and CDR2 SNTAGT come from the germline V gene. Trimming removed 10 bases from V and 3 bases from J; junction bases left unmatched: 6. The CDR3 is 13 amino acids. The CDR3 protein is CATSDRETDTQYF. CDR3 coding DNA: TGTGCCACCTCGGACAGGGAAACAGATACGCAGTATTTT.

This chain joins TRBV7-9 and TRBJ2-5; TRBD2 matches at 14 bases. V dropped 5 bases and J dropped 5; count of bases not matched to a gene: 7. Germline V gene data show CDR1 as SEHNR and CDR2 as FQNEAQ (reference sequence). The CDR3 length is 16 residues. The CDR3 sequence is CASSPGLAGGGETQYF. The CDR3 DNA is TGTGCCAGCAGCCCAGGACTAGCGGGAGGCGGGGAGACCCAGTACTTC.

The chain joins TRBV30 to TRBJ1-3; no firm D call. CDR3 length: 15 amino acids. Germline values: CDR1 GTSNPN, CDR2 SVGIG (reference sequence). V lost 4 bases and J lost 0, with 13 bases in between. CDR3 nucleotides: TGTGCCTGGACGAGCTCATCCGACTCTGGAAACACCATATATTTT. Translating it yields CAWTSSSDSGNTIYF.

The chain joins TRBV7-3 to TRBJ1-1; no reliable D call. The CDR3 length is 13 residues. Germline loops: CDR1 SGHTA, CDR2 FQGTGA. V gave up 3 bases and J gave up 10 bases, with 15 bases separating them. The CDR3 is CASSFSPLAAAFF. The DNA for the CDR3 is TGTGCCAGCAGCTTCAGCCCTCTTGCGGCAGCTTTCTTT.

V gene TRBV25-1 combines with J gene TRBJ2-1; D gene uncertain. Trimming pared 1 base from V and 6 bases from J, leaving 7 bases between. This CDR3 spans 13 amino acids. Germline V CDR1 and CDR2: MGHDK, SYGVNS. CDR3 loop: CASSESAGNEQFF. CDR3 DNA: TGTGCCAGCAGTGAATCCGCCGGCAATGAGCAGTTCTTC.

V usage is TRBV6-5 and J usage is TRBJ1-1, with D tentatively TRBD1 (5 bases). Germline assignment: CDR1 MNHEY and CDR2 SVGAGI. V shed 2 bases and J shed 4 bases, with 11 bases lying between them. The CDR3 totals 14 residues. The DNA for the CDR3 is TGTGCCAGCAGTTACGGGGGGTTCTCCACTGAAGCTTTCTTT. Its protein is CASSYGGFSTEAFF.

V gene TRBV5-1 combines with J gene TRBJ2-1; TRBD1 is a possible D gene (7 bases). The V and J ends lost 5 bases and 7 bases respectively, with 28 bases between them. This CDR3 has 18 amino acids. Germline V CDR1 and CDR2: SGHRS, YFSETQ. CDR3 region: CASREGQSTGRRGNEQFF. CDR3 DNA sequence: TGCGCCAGCAGGGAGGGACAGAGCACAGGGCGACGGGGGAATGAGCAGTTCTTC. Using reference TRBV5-1 and TRBJ2-1 for the parts outside the CDR3, the full variable domain is KAGVTQTPRYLIKTRGQQVTLSCSPISGHRSVSWYQQTPGQGLQFLFEYFSETQRNKGNFPGRFSGRQFSNSRSEMNVSTLELGDSALYLCASREGQSTGRRGNEQFFGPGTRLTVL.

The chain is built from TRBV15 and TRBJ1-2; 12 nucleotides align to TRBD1. Looked up from germline, CDR1 is LNHNV and CDR2 is YYDKDF (reference sequence). The CDR3 is 15 amino acids. The V segment lost 3 bases and the J segment 4 bases; nucleotides outside the gene matches: 3. DNA of the CDR3: TGTGCCACCAGCAGCCGGGACAGGGGGCCCTATGGCTACACCTTC. Its translation: CATSSRDRGPYGYTF. Combining the CDR3 with reference TRBV15 and TRBJ1-2 gives the whole variable domain DAMVIQNPRYQVTQFGKPVTLSCSQTLNHNVMYWYQQKSSQAPKLLFHYYDKDFNNEADTPDNFQSRRPNTSFCFLDIRSPGLGDTAMYLCATSSRDRGPYGYTFGSGTRLTVV.

The rearrangement uses TRBV5-1 and TRBJ2-5; 12 nucleotides line up with TRBD2. The CDR3 has 14 residues. Per the germline V gene, CDR1 is SGHRS and CDR2 is YFSETQ. The trim removed 4 bases at V and 3 bases at J, leaving 1 base unmatched. The CDR3 here is CASSRLAGEETQYF. CDR3 sequence (DNA): TGCGCCAGCAGCAGACTAGCGGGGGAAGAGACCCAGTACTTC.

The rearrangement joins TRBV4-1 to TRBJ1-4, with 12 bases lining up with TRBD1. The ends lost 4 bases at V and 5 bases at J; junction bases unmatched: 8. From germline, CDR1 is MGHRA and CDR2 YSYEKL. The CDR3 length is 17 residues. The CDR3 coding sequence is TGCGCCAGCAGCCCCCGGGACAGGGGGCGAGAGAATGAAAAACTGTTTTTT. This translates into CASSPRDRGRENEKLFF.

The rearrangement links TRBV9 to TRBJ2-1; TRBD2 aligns across 8 bases. The CDR3 is 15 amino acids. The V gene's germline CDR1 is SGDLS and CDR2 YYNGEE. V was clipped by 4 bases and J by 0 bases; unmatched bases: 3. CDR3 sequence (DNA): TGTGCCAGCAGCCCGGGGGGGAGCTCCTACAATGAGCAGTTCTTC. It is translated as CASSPGGSSYNEQFF.

The V call is TRBV29-1, the J call TRBJ1-4; D might be TRBD1 (6 bases). Germline lookup yields CDR1 SQVTM and CDR2 ANQGSEA. Trimming took 3 bases from V and 4 from J, leaving 9 bases between them. The CDR3 has 13 residues. The CDR3 reads CSVDTGNNEKLFF. In DNA, the CDR3 is TGCAGCGTTGACACAGGGAATAATGAAAAACTGTTTTTT.

This chain links TRBV7-6 with TRBJ1-3; D is perhaps TRBD1 (5 bases). V was trimmed by 0 bases and J by 2 bases, leaving 14 bases between them. There are 17 residues in the CDR3. Germline CDR1 and CDR2: SGHVS and FNYEAQ. The CDR3: CASSLADLAGTGNTIYF. In nucleotides, the CDR3 is TGTGCCAGCAGCTTAGCCGACCTGGCAGGGACTGGAAACACCATATATTTT.

The chain has TRBV18 and TRBJ1-1; D is unclear. With 1 base removed from V and 0 bases from J, the gap between germline ends came to 6 bases. The CDR3 is made up of 14 amino acids. The V gene's germline CDR1 is KGHSH and CDR2 LQKENI. The DNA of the CDR3 is TGTGCCAGCTCACCACGAACGGTGAACACTGAAGCTTTCTTT. Encoded protein: CASSPRTVNTEAFF.

This chain connects TRBV4-1 to TRBJ2-7, with 7 bases identical to TRBD1. Looked up from germline, CDR1 is MGHRA and CDR2 is YSYEKL. There are 15 residues in the CDR3. Germline trimming cut 5 bases from V and 6 bases from J; bases unmatched to any gene: 13. CDR3 nucleotide sequence: TGCGCCAGCAGCTCTCAAGGGGGACAGTTCGGCGAGCAGTACTTC. It translates to CASSSQGGQFGEQYF.

This rearrangement joins TRBV25-1 to TRBJ2-5; D is unresolved. CDR1 is MGHDK and CDR2 is SYGVNS in the germline V gene. V was clipped by 4 bases and J by 1 base, with 7 bases between them. The CDR3 runs 13 residues. The CDR3 sequence: CASSGTGQETQYF. CDR3 coding DNA: TGTGCCAGCAGTGGTACGGGCCAAGAGACCCAGTACTTC.

The rearrangement uses TRBV19 and TRBJ2-7, with a possible D match to TRBD2 (7 bases). The CDR3 loop spans 14 amino acids. The ends were cut back, 5 bases at V and 2 bases at J, with 13 bases in the middle. CDR1 and CDR2 from the germline V gene are LNHDA and SQIVND (reference sequence). In DNA form, the CDR3 reads TGTGCCAGTAGTCCTCGGGGGGCCGCCTACGAGCAGTACTTC. Its protein is CASSPRGAAYEQYF. Drawing the rest from reference TRBV19 and TRBJ2-7, the complete variable domain is DGGITQSPKYLFRKEGQNVTLSCEQNLNHDAMYWYRQDPGQGLRLIYYSQIVNDFQKGDIAEGYSVSREKKESFPLTVTSAQKNPTAFYLCASSPRGAAYEQYFGPGTRLTVT.

The rearrangement links TRBV30 to TRBJ1-3, with a weak D call TRBD1 (5 bases). Trimming removed 2 bases at V and 0 bases at J, with 11 bases between. The CDR3 has 15 amino acids. Per the germline V gene, CDR1 is GTSNPN and CDR2 is SVGIG (reference sequence). The DNA of the CDR3 is TGTGCCTGGAGTAATGGTGGGGCCTCTGGAAACACCATATATTTT. This sequence encodes CAWSNGGASGNTIYF.

V and J are TRBV4-1 and TRBJ2-6, with D maybe TRBD1 (6 bases). The V and J ends lost 6 bases and 2 bases respectively, with 17 bases between them. Germline assignment: CDR1 MGHRA and CDR2 YSYEKL. The CDR3 loop spans 17 amino acids. CDR3 DNA sequence: TGCGCCAGCAGTCGTGGGGGCATCATACCTGGGGCCAACGTCCTGACTTTC. Its translation: CASSRGGIIPGANVLTF.

The chain combines TRBV6-5 with TRBJ2-1; 12 nucleotides align to TRBD2. Germline V gene lookup returns CDR1 MNHEY and CDR2 SVGAGI. V was pared by 4 bases and J by 13 bases, with 8 bases of the junction left unmatched. CDR3 length: 14 residues. The CDR3 DNA reads as TGTGCCAGCAGTTCCCCAGGACTAGCGGGGTTTCAGTTCTTC. Protein product: CASSSPGLAGFQFF.

The chain uses TRBV10-1 and TRBJ1-2, with D possibly being TRBD1 (5 bases). Per the germline V gene, CDR1 is WNHNN and CDR2 is SYGVQD (reference sequence). CDR3 length: 13 residues. V was trimmed by 3 bases and J by 7 bases, leaving 12 bases between them. The DNA for the CDR3 is TGCGCCAGCAGTGAATCCAGGGTAGCTGGCTACACCTTC. Translation gives CASSESRVAGYTF.

The chain has TRBV6-1 and TRBJ1-6, with 7 nucleotides matching TRBD1. This CDR3 is 14 amino acids long. V shed 2 bases and J 10 bases; nucleotides not matched to a gene: 5. The germline V gene has CDR1 MNHNS and CDR2 SASEGT. The CDR3 DNA follows: TGTGCCAGCAGTGAAAGGGGGCAGGGGTCACCCCTCCACTTT. This gives the protein CASSERGQGSPLHF.

The V gene is TRBV14, the J gene TRBJ1-1; maybe TRBD1 (5 bases). V lost 1 base and J 8 bases, leaving 11 bases between the germline ends. CDR1 is SGHDN, CDR2 FVKESK, per germline. The CDR3 runs to 13 residues. CDR3 amino acids: CASSQVRGLEAFF. The DNA of the CDR3 is TGTGCCAGCAGCCAAGTAAGGGGCTTAGAAGCTTTCTTT. Full variable domain (rest looked up from reference TRBV14 and TRBJ1-1): EAGVTQFPSHSVIEKGQTVTLRCDPISGHDNLYWYRRVMGKEIKFLLHFVKESKQDESGMPNNRFLAERTGGTYSTLKVQPAELEDSGVYFCASSQVRGLEAFFGQGTRLTVV.

This chain joins TRBV25-1 and TRBJ2-3; tentative D call: TRBD2 (5 bases). Trimming removed 10 bases at V and 3 bases at J, with 20 bases between. The CDR3 is 15 residues long. Germline V lookup: CDR1 MGHDK, CDR2 SYGVNS. CDR3 DNA: TGTGCCACCCACCCCTCCCTGGGAGCGACAGATACGCAGTATTTT. Protein product: CATHPSLGATDTQYF. The variable domain in full, completed from reference TRBV25-1 and TRBJ2-3, reads EADIYQTPRYLVIGTGKKITLECSQTMGHDKMYWYQQDPGMELHLIHYSYGVNSTEKGDLSSESTVSRIRTEHFPLTLESARPSHTSQYLCATHPSLGATDTQYFGPGTRLTVL.

This clone ranks as medium-sized in terms of frequency. V is TRBV19 and J is TRBJ2-7; 9 positions agree with TRBD2. Germline CDR1 LNHDA, CDR2 SQIVND (reference sequence). Unmatched junction bases numbered 10, after V lost 7 bases and J lost 3 bases. This CDR3 contains 15 residues. The CDR3 here is CASTRREGRVYEQYF. Written as DNA, the CDR3 is TGTGCCAGTACAAGGCGGGAGGGCCGCGTCTACGAGCAGTACTTC.